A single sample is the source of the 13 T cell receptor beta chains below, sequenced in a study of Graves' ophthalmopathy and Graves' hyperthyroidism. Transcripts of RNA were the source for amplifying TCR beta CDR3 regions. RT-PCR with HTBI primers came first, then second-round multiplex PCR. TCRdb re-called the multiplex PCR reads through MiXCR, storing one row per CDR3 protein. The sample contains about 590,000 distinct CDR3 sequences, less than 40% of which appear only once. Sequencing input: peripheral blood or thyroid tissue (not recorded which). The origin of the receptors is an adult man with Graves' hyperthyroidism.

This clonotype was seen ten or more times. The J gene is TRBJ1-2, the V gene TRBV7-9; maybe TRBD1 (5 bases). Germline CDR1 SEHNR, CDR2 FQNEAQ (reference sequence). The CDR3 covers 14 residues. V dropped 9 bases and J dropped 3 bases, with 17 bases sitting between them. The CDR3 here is CASIPSGGDYGYTF. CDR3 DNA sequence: TGTGCCAGTATACCGTCGGGGGGGGACTATGGCTACACCTTC.

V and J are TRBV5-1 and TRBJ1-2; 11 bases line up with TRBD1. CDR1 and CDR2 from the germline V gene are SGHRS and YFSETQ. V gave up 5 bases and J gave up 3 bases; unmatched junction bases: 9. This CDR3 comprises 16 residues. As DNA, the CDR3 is TGCGCCAGCAGTCTTACGGGACAGGGGGTGGACTATGGCTACACCTTC. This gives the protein CASSLTGQGVDYGYTF.

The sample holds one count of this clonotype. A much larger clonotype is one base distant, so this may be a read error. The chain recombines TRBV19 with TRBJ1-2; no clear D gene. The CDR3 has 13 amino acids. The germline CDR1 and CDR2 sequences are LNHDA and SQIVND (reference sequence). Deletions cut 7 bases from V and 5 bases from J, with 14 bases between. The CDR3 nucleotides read TGTGCCAGTAATGGGTGCGGCGGATATGGCTACACCTTC. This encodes CASNGCGGYGYTF.

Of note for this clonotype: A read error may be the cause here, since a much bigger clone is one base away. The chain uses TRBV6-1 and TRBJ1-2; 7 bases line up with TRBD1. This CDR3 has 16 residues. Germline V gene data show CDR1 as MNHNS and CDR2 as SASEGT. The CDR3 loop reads CVSSDVGQPDNYGYTF. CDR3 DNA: TGTGTCAGCAGTGATGTGGGACAGCCGGATAACTATGGCTACACCTTC.

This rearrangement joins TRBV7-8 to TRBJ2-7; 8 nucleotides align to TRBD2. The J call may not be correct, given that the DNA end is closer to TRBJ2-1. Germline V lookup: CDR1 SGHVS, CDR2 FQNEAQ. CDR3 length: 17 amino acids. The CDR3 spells CASSLRRAGDLYNEQFF. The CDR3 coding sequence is TGTGCCAGCAGCTTACGCCGAGCGGGAGATCTCTATAATGAGCAGTTCTTC.

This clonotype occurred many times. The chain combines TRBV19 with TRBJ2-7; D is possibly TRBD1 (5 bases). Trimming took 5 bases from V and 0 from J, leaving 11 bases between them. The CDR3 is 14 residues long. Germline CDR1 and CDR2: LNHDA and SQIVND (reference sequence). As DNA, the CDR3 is TGTGCCAGTAGTTTACAGGTCACCTCCTACGAGCAGTACTTC. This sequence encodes CASSLQVTSYEQYF.

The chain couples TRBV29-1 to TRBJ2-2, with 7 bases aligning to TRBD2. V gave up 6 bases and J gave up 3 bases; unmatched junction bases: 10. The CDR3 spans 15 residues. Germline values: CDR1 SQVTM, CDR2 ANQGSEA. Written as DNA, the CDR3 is TGCAGCGTCCTTGCGGGGGTCTGGGACACCGGGGAGCTGTTTTTT. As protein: CSVLAGVWDTGELFF.

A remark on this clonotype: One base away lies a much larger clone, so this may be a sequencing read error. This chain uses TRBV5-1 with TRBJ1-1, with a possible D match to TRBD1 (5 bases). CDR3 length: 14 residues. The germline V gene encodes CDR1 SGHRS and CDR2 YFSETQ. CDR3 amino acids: CASSSAGLNTETFF. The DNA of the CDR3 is TGCGCCAGCAGCTCGGCAGGGCTGAACACTGAAACTTTCTTT.

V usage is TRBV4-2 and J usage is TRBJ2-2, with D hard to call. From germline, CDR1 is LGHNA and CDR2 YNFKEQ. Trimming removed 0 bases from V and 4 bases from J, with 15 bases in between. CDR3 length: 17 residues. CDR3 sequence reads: CASSQEGRKSFTGELFF. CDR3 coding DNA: TGTGCCAGCAGCCAAGAGGGCCGGAAGAGCTTCACCGGGGAGCTGTTTTTT.

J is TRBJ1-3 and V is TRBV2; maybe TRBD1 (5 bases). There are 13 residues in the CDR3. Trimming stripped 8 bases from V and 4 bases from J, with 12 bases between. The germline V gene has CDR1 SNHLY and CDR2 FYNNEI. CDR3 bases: TGTGCCAGCTGGGGGACTAGCGGAAACACCATATATTTT. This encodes CASWGTSGNTIYF. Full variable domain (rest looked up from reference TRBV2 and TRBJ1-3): EPEVTQTPSHQVTQMGQEVILRCVPISNHLYFYWYRQILGQKVEFLVSFYNNEISEKSEIFDDQFSVERPDGSNFTLKIRSTKLEDSAMYFCASWGTSGNTIYFGEGSWLTVV.

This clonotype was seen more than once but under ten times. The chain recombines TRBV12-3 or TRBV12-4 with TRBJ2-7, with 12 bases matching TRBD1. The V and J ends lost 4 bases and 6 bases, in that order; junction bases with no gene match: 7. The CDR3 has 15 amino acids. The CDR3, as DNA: TGTGCCAGCAGTTCCACCGGGACAGGGGGCGCCGAGCAGTACTTC. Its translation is CASSSTGTGGAEQYF.

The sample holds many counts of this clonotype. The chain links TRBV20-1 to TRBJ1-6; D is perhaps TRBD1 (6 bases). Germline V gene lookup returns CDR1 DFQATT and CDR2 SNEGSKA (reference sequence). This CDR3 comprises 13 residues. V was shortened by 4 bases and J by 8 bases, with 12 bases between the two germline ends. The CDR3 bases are TGCAGTGCTACCCAGGAGGGGGATTCACCCCTCCACTTT. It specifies CSATQEGDSPLHF.

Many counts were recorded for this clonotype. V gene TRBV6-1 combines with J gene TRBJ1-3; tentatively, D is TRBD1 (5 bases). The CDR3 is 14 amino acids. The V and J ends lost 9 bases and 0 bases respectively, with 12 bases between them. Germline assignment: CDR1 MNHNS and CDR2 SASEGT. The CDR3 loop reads CASGALGSGNTIYF. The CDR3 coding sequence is TGTGCCAGTGGGGCCCTCGGCTCTGGAAACACCATATATTTT.